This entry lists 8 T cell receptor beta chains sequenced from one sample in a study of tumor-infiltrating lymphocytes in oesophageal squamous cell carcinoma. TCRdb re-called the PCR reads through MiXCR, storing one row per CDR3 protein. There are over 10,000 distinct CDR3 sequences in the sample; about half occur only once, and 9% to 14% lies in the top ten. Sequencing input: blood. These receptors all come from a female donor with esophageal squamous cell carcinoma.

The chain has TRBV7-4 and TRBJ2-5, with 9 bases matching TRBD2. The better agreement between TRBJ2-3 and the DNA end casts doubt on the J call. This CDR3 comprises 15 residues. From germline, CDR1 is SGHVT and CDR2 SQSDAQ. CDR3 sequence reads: CASSLLAGSPDTQYF. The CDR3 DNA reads TGTGCCAGCAGCTTACTAGCGGGAAGTCCAGATACGCAGTATTTT.

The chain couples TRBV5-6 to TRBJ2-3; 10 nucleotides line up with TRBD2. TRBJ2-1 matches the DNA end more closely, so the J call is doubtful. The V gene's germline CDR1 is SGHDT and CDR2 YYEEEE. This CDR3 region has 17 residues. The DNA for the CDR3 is TGTGCCAGCAGCTTGGGGCTAGCGGGAGTCCCGGGCAATGAGCAGTTCTTC. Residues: CASSLGLAGVPGNEQFF.

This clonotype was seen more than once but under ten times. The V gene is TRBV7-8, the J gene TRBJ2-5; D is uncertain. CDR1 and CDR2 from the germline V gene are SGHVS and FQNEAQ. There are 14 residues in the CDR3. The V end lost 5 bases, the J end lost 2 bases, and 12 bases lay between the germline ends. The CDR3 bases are TGTGCCAGCAGCCCAGTGGGCGTACAAGAGACCCAGTACTTC. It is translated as CASSPVGVQETQYF.

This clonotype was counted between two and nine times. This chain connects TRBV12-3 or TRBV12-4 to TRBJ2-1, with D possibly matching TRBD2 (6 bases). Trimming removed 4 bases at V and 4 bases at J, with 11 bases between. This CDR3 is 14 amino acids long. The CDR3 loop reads CASSWASVYNEQFF. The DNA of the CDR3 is TGTGCCAGCAGTTGGGCTAGCGTGTACAATGAGCAGTTCTTC.

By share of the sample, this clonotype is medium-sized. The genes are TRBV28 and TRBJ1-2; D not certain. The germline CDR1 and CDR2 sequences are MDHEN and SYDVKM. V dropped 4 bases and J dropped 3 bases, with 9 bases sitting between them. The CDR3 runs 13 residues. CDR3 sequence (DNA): TGTGCCAGCAGTTCCAGCCCTCACTATGGCTACACCTTC. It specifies CASSSSPHYGYTF.

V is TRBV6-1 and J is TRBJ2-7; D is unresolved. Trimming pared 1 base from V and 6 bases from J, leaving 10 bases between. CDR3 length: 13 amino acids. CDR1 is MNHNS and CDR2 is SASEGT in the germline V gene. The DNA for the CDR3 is TGTGCCAGCAGTGAAGGGGCCCTCGGCGAGCAGTACTTC. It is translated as CASSEGALGEQYF.

CDR3 coding DNA: TGTGCCAGCAGCGCACAGGGTAACTACAATGAGCAGTTCTTC. The encoded protein is CASSAQGNYNEQFF. The chain uses TRBV9 and TRBJ2-7; TRBD1 might be the D (6 bases). The J call may be faulty, since TRBJ2-1 better matches the DNA end. Germline V lookup: CDR1 SGDLS, CDR2 YYNGEE. The CDR3 consists of 14 residues.

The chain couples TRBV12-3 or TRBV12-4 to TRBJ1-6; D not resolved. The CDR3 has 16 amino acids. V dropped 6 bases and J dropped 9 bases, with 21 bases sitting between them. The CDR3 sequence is CASSSGGGHISSPLHF. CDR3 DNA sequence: TGTGCCAGCAGCTCAGGCGGTGGCCATATTTCTTCACCCCTCCACTTT.